The rows below give T cell receptor beta chains drawn from one sample of a study of cytomegalovirus exposure and HLA in healthy donors. The table came from immunoSEQ multiplex PCR; TCRdb's copy has only in-frame clones and leaves some out. This sample carries 95,000 to 100,000 clones, 75% of them seen once, and the ten largest clones take 8.5% to 12%. The sequenced sample consisted of PBMCs. Receptor source: a man aged 50-60 years in good health and CMV-seronegative. CDR3s include the opening cysteine and the closing phenylalanine or tryptophan. D genes are given only for firm matches. Rows may omit the clone size; those that give it use once, few, many or a size class.

>TRBJ2-4|.|12|TRBD1|TRBV29-1
TGCAGCGTTAGGCAGGGGGAAAACATTCAGTACTTC
CSVRQGENIQYF
>TRBJ1-2|.|13|TRBD1|TRBV19
TGTGCCAGTAGGAGCGGGACAGGTGTCGGCTACACCTTC
CASRSGTGVGYTF
>TRBJ1-5|.|17|TRBD1|TRBV7-9
TGTTCCAGCAGCTCCGGACAGGGAGGAAGGGGCAATCAGCCCCAGCATTTT
CSSSSGQGGRGNQPQHF
>TRBJ1-2|.|13|.|TRBV28
TGTGCCAGCAGTTTGTCGGGTCACTATGGCTACACCTTC
CASSLSGHYGYTF
>TRBJ1-4|.|14|.|TRBV6-5
TGTGCCAGCAGCTCCCTCTGGACAAATGAAAAACTGTTTTTT
CASSSLWTNEKLFF
>TRBJ1-5|few|17|TRBD1|TRBV27
TGTGCCAGCAGGGGAACAGGGGGCGCGAGGGGCAATCAGCCCCAGCATTTT
CASRGTGGARGNQPQHF
>TRBJ2-3|few|13|TRBD1|TRBV19
TGTGCCAGTAAGGGGACAGGGTCCAATACGCAGTATTTT
CASKGTGSNTQYF
>TRBJ2-5|few|13|.|TRBV4-2
TGTGCCAGCAGCCTAAACTACCAAGAGACCCAGTACTTC
CASSLNYQETQYF
>TRBJ1-2|.|15|.|TRBV6-6
TGTGCCAGCAGACCCACCGGGACTCGCCCCATTGGCTACACCTTC
CASRPTGTRPIGYTF
>TRBJ1-1|.|15|TRBD1|TRBV6-6
TGTGCCAGCCGCGGGGAGTATACAGGGGTCACTGAAGCTTTCTTT
CASRGEYTGVTEAFF
>TRBJ1-1|few|14|.|TRBV6-6
TGTGCCAGCACCCAGGGACAAAAGAACACTGAAGCTTTCTTT
CASTQGQKNTEAFF
>TRBJ2-7|.|13|.|TRBV5-1
TGCGCCAGCAGCTTGAGTCGGGTTGACGAGCAGTACTTC
CASSLSRVDEQYF
>TRBJ2-2|.|14|TRBD2|TRBV6-4
TGTGCCAGCAGTGAGAGCGGGGACACCGGGGAGCTGTTTTTT
CASSESGDTGELFF
>TRBJ2-3|few|15|TRBD2|TRBV7-8
TGTGCCAGCAGCTTAGCTTTGCGGGAGGCAGATACGCAGTATTTT
CASSLALREADTQYF
>TRBJ1-4|.|16|.|TRBV19
TGTGCCAGTAGAAACTCCAGGGATTCTGATCGTGAAAAACTGTTTTTT
CASRNSRDSDREKLFF
>TRBJ1-4|.|11|.|TRBV28
TGTGCTACCCAGGGAACTGAAAAACTGTTTTTT
CATQGTEKLFF
>TRBJ2-2|.|15|TRBD1|TRBV28
TGTGCCAGCAGTTTGACAGGGATGTACACCGGGGAGCTGTTTTTT
CASSLTGMYTGELFF
>TRBJ1-4|few|15|.|TRBV6-1
TGTGCCAGCAGCCCCTCTGGCCCTGGCCGTGAAAAACTGTTTTTT
CASSPSGPGREKLFF
>TRBJ2-1|.|14|TRBD1|TRBV29-1
TGCAGCGTTGAGGATCAGGGGGCGCGGAATGAGCAGTTCTTC
CSVEDQGARNEQFF
>TRBJ1-2|.|15|.|TRBV5-3
TGTGCCAGAAGCCCGGAGGATCGGGGGGTAAATGGCTACACCTTC
CARSPEDRGVNGYTF